This TCR beta chain was recorded in a study of cytotoxic CD8 clonotypes in ibrutinib-treated CLL. Whole-study results and caveats: Collection times varied between progressing and sustained-remission patients.

Germline CDR1 and CDR2: SGDLS and YYNGEE. The CDR3 extends over 15 amino acids. The V end lost 4 bases, the J end lost 6 bases, and 17 bases lay between the germline ends. Targeted sequencing depth ranged from 1 in 200,000 to 1 in 1 million T cells. Data came from immunoSEQ multiplex PCR; TCRdb stores just in-frame clones and leaves some out. The sample includes hundreds of thousands of clones, 70% seen only once; the top ten take about 6.4%. On this clone itself: Antigen: not known.

The J gene is TRBJ1-5, the V gene TRBV9; maybe TRBD1 (6 bases). This TCR came from a human donor with chronic lymphocytic leukemia. The material was PBMCs, obtained after 12 months of ibrutinib treatment. In DNA, the CDR3 is TGTGCCAGCAGCCCCAGCGGGGGGGCCGGTCAGCCCCAGCATTTT. Its protein is CASSPSGGAGQPQHF.